The 19 T cell receptor beta chains presented below share a single source sample, sequenced in a study of T cell clonality in common variable immunodeficiency. Study-level findings and limits: Fewer deletions and N-nucleotide insertions were reportedly seen in common variable immunodeficiency TCR beta sequences.

Clones were read by immunoSEQ multiplex PCR, and TCRdb kept only the in-frame ones, dropping some. The repertoire consists of around 24,000 clones, none detected only once. The antigens for these receptors are not known. Sequences were obtained from peripheral blood mononuclear cells. The receptor set was obtained from a human donor with common variable immunodeficiency.

This clone turned up a few times. The DNA ends 3 residues before the CDR3 does, and the rest of the CDR3 is filled in from the germline J gene. The chain recombines TRBV5-1 with TRBJ2-2, with TRBD2 matching over 14 bases. In germline, CDR1 is SGHRS, CDR2 YFSETQ. The CDR3 loop spans 17 amino acids. V lost 4 bases and J lost 4; bases outside the gene matches: 6. CDR3 DNA, as far as it was read: TGCGCCAGCAGCCGGGGACTAGCGGGAGTGATCACCGGGGAG. Protein sequence: CASSRGLAGVITGE. The CDR3 in full is CASSRGLAGVITGELFF.

This clone was found many times. The read ends 3 residues before the CDR3 terminus; that terminus is restored from the germline J gene. The rearrangement joins TRBV18 to TRBJ2-4, with D possibly being TRBD1 (5 bases). In germline, CDR1 is KGHSH, CDR2 LQKENI. The CDR3 spans 15 residues. Trimming removed 5 bases from V and 8 bases from J, with 19 bases in between. Here the CDR3 reads CASSALAQGGDIQYF. The CDR3 DNA, read in part, is TGTGCCAGCTCAGCGCTGGCTCAGGGCGGAGACATT.

This clone was counted only a few times. This CDR3 reads CASSGRGAAVGSPLHF. Incomplete CDR3 DNA: TGTGCCAGCAGTGGTAGGGGCGCGGCCGTGGGGTCACCC. The chain has TRBV6-1 and TRBJ1-6, with D perhaps TRBD1 (5 bases). The observed sequence ends 3 residues before the CDR3 terminus, with the missing tail filled in from the germline J gene. This CDR3 is built from 16 residues. The ends were cut back, 4 bases at V and 10 bases at J, with 20 bases in the middle. Germline V CDR1 and CDR2: MNHNS, SASEGT.

At least ten counts were recorded for this clone. The read halts 3 residues ahead of the CDR3 end, with the missing end drawn from the germline J gene. This sequence joins TRBV19 and TRBJ2-7; 8 bases are shared with TRBD2. V dropped 7 bases and J dropped 6; count of bases not matched to a gene: 8. The CDR3 is 13 residues long. Germline V gene sequence: CDR1 LNHDA, CDR2 SQIVND (reference sequence). The CDR3 spells CASNRAGGTEQYF. The CDR3 bases that were read are TGTGCCAGTAACAGGGCGGGAGGTACCGAG.

Worth noting for this clone: The CDR3 end falls 3 residues outside the read, so it is completed with the germline J gene. The chain uses TRBV7-3 and TRBJ2-2; D call uncertain. The CDR3 consists of 12 residues. Germline assignment: CDR1 SGHTA and CDR2 FQGTGA. The V gene lost 2 bases and the J gene lost 8 bases, with 6 bases spanning the gap. Incomplete CDR3 DNA: TGTGCCAGCAGCTTAGAACGGGGGGAG. Its translation: CASSLERGE. The whole CDR3 region reads CASSLERGELFF.

There are a few counts of this clone. With the read ending 3 residues before the CDR3 end, the germline J gene is used to fill in that end. The chain carries TRBV19 and TRBJ2-7; tentatively, D is TRBD1 (6 bases). Looked up from germline, CDR1 is LNHDA and CDR2 is SQIVND (reference sequence). V gave up 8 bases and J gave up 2 bases, with 16 bases separating them. This CDR3 spans 14 amino acids. The covered CDR3 bases are TGTGCCAGTCGGTCCGAGGGGGAAGCCTACGAG. This codes for CASRSEGEAYE. The entire CDR3 protein reads CASRSEGEAYEQYF.

This clone occurred many times. The read gets to within 3 residues of the CDR3 end, and the germline J gene fills in the rest. The V gene is TRBV20-1, the J gene TRBJ1-4, with a weak D call TRBD1 (6 bases). In germline, CDR1 is DFQATT, CDR2 SNEGSKA (reference sequence). CDR3 length: 11 amino acids. V dropped 6 bases and J dropped 5 bases, with 7 bases sitting between them. The sequenced part of the CDR3 DNA is TGCAGTGCCCAGGGGAATGAAAAA. Translating gives CSAQGNEK. The full-length CDR3 reads as CSAQGNEKLFF.

Note on this clone: The read ends 3 residues before the CDR3 terminus; that terminus is restored from the germline J gene. The chain has TRBV19 and TRBJ1-2; D is uncertain. The CDR3 contains 14 residues. Germline V gene lookup returns CDR1 LNHDA and CDR2 SQIVND (reference sequence). CDR3 loop: CARPVGLPLWGYTF. CDR3 DNA (partial): TGTGCCAGACCTGTCGGACTACCACTATGGGGC. The whole variable domain, filled in from reference TRBV19 and TRBJ1-2, reads DGGITQSPKYLFRKEGQNVTLSCEQNLNHDAMYWYRQDPGQGLRLIYYSQIVNDFQKGDIAEGYSVSREKKESFPLTVTSAQKNPTAFYLCARPVGLPLWGYTFGSGTRLTVV.

This clone was detected many times. The sequenced fragment ends 3 residues before the CDR3 boundary, so the rest is inferred from the germline J gene. The gene calls are TRBV6-2 or TRBV6-3 and TRBJ2-1, with TRBD2 as a possible D gene (6 bases). Germline-derived CDR1 and CDR2 are MNHEY and SVGEGT. V was trimmed by 6 bases and J by 6 bases, leaving 12 bases between them. This CDR3 comprises 13 residues. The CDR3 spells CASRGYSGNEQFF. CDR3 bases read: TGTGCCAGCAGGGGATATAGCGGCAATGAG.

This clone was observed many times. The read ends 3 residues shy of where the CDR3 ends; the end is completed using the germline J gene. This rearrangement joins TRBV20-1 to TRBJ2-3; D gene unclear. Germline assignment: CDR1 DFQATT and CDR2 SNEGSKA (reference sequence). CDR3 size: 13 residues. Trimming removed 0 bases at V and 4 bases at J, with 8 bases between. The sequenced part of the CDR3 DNA is TGCAGTGCTAGAGATGGGCTACCAGATACG. Its translation: CSARDGLPDT. The CDR3 in its entirety is CSARDGLPDTQYF.

Concerning this clone itself: With the read ending 3 residues before the CDR3 end, the germline J gene is used to fill in that end. The gene calls are TRBV2 and TRBJ2-7; 12 nucleotides align to TRBD2. J lost 4 bases, V lost 6 bases, and 10 bases had no gene match. This CDR3 has 16 amino acids. The germline CDR1 and CDR2 sequences are SNHLY and FYNNEI. The part of the CDR3 DNA that was read is TGTGCCAGCAGGCCCCGACTAGCGGGAGTTGCGTACGAG. Translated, it gives CASRPRLAGVAYE. The entire CDR3 protein reads CASRPRLAGVAYEQYF.

Notes on this clone: The missing CDR3 end, 3 residues past where the read stops, is filled in from the germline J gene. V usage is TRBV7-9 and J usage is TRBJ2-1; 10 bases line up with TRBD2. With 1 base clipped from V and 6 bases from J, the junction kept 3 bases outside the gene matches. The length of the CDR3 is 15 residues. Germline V gives CDR1 SEHNR, CDR2 FQNEAQ (reference sequence). CDR3 residues: CASSLGTSGGNEQFF. CDR3 bases read: TGTGCCAGCAGCTTAGGGACTAGCGGAGGCAATGAG.

This clone was recorded a few times. The DNA ends 3 residues before the CDR3 does, and the rest of the CDR3 is filled in from the germline J gene. The chain combines TRBV2 with TRBJ1-5, with TRBD1 as a possible D gene (6 bases). V lost 4 bases to trimming and J lost 1 base, with 14 bases between them. Germline CDR1 is SNHLY and CDR2 is FYNNEI. CDR3 length: 16 residues. The sequenced part of the CDR3 DNA is TGTGCCAGCAGTGGACACAGGGCACAGAGCAATCAGCCC. Its translation is CASSGHRAQSNQP. The full CDR3 sequence reads CASSGHRAQSNQPQHF.

This clone was counted only a few times. The read ends 3 residues shy of where the CDR3 ends; the end is completed using the germline J gene. The chain is built from TRBV19 and TRBJ1-1, with TRBD1 identical over 7 bases. The CDR3 is 14 amino acids. Germline V gene data show CDR1 as LNHDA and CDR2 as SQIVND (reference sequence). J lost 4 bases, V lost 5 bases, and 7 bases had no gene match. CDR3 region: CASSPTGAVTEAFF. Incomplete CDR3 DNA: TGTGCCAGTAGTCCAACAGGGGCGGTCACTGAA. Together with reference TRBV19 and TRBJ1-1, the CDR3 gives the full variable domain: DGGITQSPKYLFRKEGQNVTLSCEQNLNHDAMYWYRQDPGQGLRLIYYSQIVNDFQKGDIAEGYSVSREKKESFPLTVTSAQKNPTAFYLCASSPTGAVTEAFFGQGTRLTVV.

In this sample, this clone turned up many times. The CDR3 is cut off 3 residues early in the read; its end comes from the germline J gene. The chain combines TRBV5-1 with TRBJ1-4; 7 bases are shared with TRBD1. From germline, CDR1 is SGHRS and CDR2 YFSETQ. This CDR3 has 16 amino acids. V gave up 4 bases and J gave up 0 bases; unmatched junction bases: 6. The DNA read from the CDR3 is TGCGCCAGCAGCGAGGGACAGTGGGCAACTAATGAAAAA. Protein: CASSEGQWATNEK. The CDR3 in its entirety is CASSEGQWATNEKLFF.

This clone was observed a handful of times. The sequence runs out 3 residues before the end of the CDR3; the remainder is reconstructed from the germline J gene. The V call is TRBV20-1, the J call TRBJ2-7; the match to TRBD2 covers 12 bases. The CDR3 is 17 amino acids. V was pared by 4 bases and J by 5 bases, with 15 bases of the junction left unmatched. Germline V lookup: CDR1 DFQATT, CDR2 SNEGSKA (reference sequence). The covered CDR3 bases are TGCAGTGCTACCCCGGGACTAGCGGGCGGGGCTCCGGACGAG. This encodes CSATPGLAGGAPDE. The full CDR3 reads CSATPGLAGGAPDEQYF.

This clone was observed a handful of times. The CDR3 end lies 3 residues beyond the end of the read and is filled in from the germline J gene. This chain connects TRBV2 to TRBJ2-7; a weak D match, TRBD2 (6 bases). V was pared by 6 bases and J by 0 bases, with 12 bases between. This CDR3 is built from 14 residues. CDR1 is SNHLY and CDR2 is FYNNEI in the germline V gene. CDR3 bases read: TGTGCCAGCAGATGGGACGGGGGCTCCTACGAG. Residues: CASRWDGGSYE. The CDR3, in full, reads CASRWDGGSYEQYF.

This clone was seen repeatedly, ten times or more. Here the CDR3 reads CASSLLRTAGNTIYF. The covered CDR3 bases are TGTGCCAGCAGCTTACTAAGGACAGCTGGAAACACC. This rearrangement joins TRBV11-2 to TRBJ1-3; maybe TRBD1 (6 bases). The read falls 3 residues short of the CDR3 end, and the missing part is taken from the germline J gene. Germline-derived CDR1 and CDR2 are SGHAT and FQNNGV. V lost 2 bases, J lost 2 bases, and 10 bases lay in between. The CDR3 length is 15 residues.

A remark on this clone: The CDR3 goes on 3 residues after the read ends, and that part is filled in from the germline J gene. The gene calls are TRBV7-9 and TRBJ2-7; D is perhaps TRBD1 (5 bases). V lost 3 bases and J lost 4, with 16 bases in between. The germline V gene encodes CDR1 SEHNR and CDR2 FQNEAQ (reference sequence). The CDR3 extends over 15 amino acids. This chain's CDR3 is CASSFDVGLEYEQYF. The DNA read from the CDR3 is TGTGCCAGCAGCTTTGATGTGGGGCTCGAGTACGAG.